This T cell receptor (beta chain) was recorded in a study of Ad26.COV2.S vaccination and SARS-CoV-2 variants. Study at large: By the intramuscular route, Ad26.COV2.S was given once, or twice 56 days apart. Study observations and caveats: Placebo recipients trailed vaccine recipients in spike-specific TCR breadth. It was found that vaccine and placebo recipients had similar non-spike TCR breadth.

J lost 0 bases, V lost 5 bases, and 4 bases had no gene match. Per the germline V gene, CDR1 is LNHDA and CDR2 is SQIVND (reference sequence). The CDR3 consists of 15 residues. This table comes from immunoSEQ multiplex PCR, and its TCRdb copy is limited to in-frame clones, with some not included. The sample has 400,000 or so clones; roughly nine tenths are singletons. Turning to this clone: Antigen specificity is unknown.

Treatment in this sample: some 19 received Ad26.COV2.S at low or high dose, single or two shots; roughly five received placebo; per-sample allocation not given. On day 63 after the first injection, vaccine and placebo recipients gave samples. Its platform was an Ad26 vector, and its expressed antigen was Wuhan-strain SARS-CoV-2 spike. The sample consisted of peripheral blood, taken in a trial of Ad26.COV2.S vaccine versus placebo. This sequence was found in a person aged 18-65 years who received the Ad26.COV2.S COVID-19 vaccine or a placebo. The chain has TRBV19 and TRBJ2-7; 10 bases line up with TRBD1. CDR3 residues: CASSARTGGSYEQYF. As DNA, the CDR3 is TGTGCCAGTAGTGCCCGGACAGGGGGCTCCTACGAGCAGTACTTC.